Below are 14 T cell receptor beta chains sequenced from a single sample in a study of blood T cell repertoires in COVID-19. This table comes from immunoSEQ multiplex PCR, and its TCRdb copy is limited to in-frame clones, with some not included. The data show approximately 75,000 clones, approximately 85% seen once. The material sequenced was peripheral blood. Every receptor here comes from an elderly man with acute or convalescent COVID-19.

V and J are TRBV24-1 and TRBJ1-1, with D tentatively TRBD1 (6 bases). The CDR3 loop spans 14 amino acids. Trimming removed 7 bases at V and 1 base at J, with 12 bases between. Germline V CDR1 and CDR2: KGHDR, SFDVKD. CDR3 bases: TGTGCCACCAGACAGGGCGATCGGAACACTGAAGCTTTCTTT. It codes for CATRQGDRNTEAFF.

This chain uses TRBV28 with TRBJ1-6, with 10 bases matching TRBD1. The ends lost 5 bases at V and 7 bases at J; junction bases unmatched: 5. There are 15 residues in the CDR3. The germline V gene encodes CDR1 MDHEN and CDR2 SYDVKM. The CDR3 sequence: CASSPQDRGNSPLHF. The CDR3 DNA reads TGTGCCAGCAGTCCTCAGGACAGGGGGAATTCACCCCTCCACTTT. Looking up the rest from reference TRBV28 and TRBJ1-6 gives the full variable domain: DVKVTQSSRYLVKRTGEKVFLECVQDMDHENMFWYRQDPGLGLRLIYFSYDVKMKEKGDIPEGYSVSREKKERFSLILESASTNQTSMYLCASSPQDRGNSPLHFGNGTRLTVT.

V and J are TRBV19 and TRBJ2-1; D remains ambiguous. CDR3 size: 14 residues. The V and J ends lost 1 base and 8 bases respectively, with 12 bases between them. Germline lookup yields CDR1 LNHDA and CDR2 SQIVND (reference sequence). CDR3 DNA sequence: TGTGCCAGTAGTATAGGCCGGAGTTCCCATGAGCAGTTCTTC. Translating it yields CASSIGRSSHEQFF.

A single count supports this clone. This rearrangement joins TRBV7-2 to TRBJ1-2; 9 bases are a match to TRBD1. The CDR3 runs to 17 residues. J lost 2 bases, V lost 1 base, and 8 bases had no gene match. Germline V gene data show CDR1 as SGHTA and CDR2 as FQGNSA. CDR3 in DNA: TGTGCCAGCAGCTTAGGAGGCGGGACAGGGCCCAACTATGGCTACACCTTC. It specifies CASSLGGGTGPNYGYTF.

In nucleotides, the CDR3 is TGTGCCAGCAGTTCCACAGACAATAATCAGCCCCAGCATTTT. It specifies CASSSTDNNQPQHF. This chain uses TRBV28 with TRBJ1-5; D is unresolved. The V gene's germline CDR1 is MDHEN and CDR2 SYDVKM. The CDR3 totals 14 residues. V lost 4 bases to trimming and J lost 4 bases, with 11 bases between them.

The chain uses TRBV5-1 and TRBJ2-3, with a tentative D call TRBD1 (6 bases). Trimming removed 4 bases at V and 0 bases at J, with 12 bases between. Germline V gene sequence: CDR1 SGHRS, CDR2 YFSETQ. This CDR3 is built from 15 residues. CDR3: CASSPLGGSTDTQYF. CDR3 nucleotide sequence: TGCGCCAGCAGCCCCTTAGGGGGAAGCACAGATACGCAGTATTTT. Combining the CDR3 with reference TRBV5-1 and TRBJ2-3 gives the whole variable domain KAGVTQTPRYLIKTRGQQVTLSCSPISGHRSVSWYQQTPGQGLQFLFEYFSETQRNKGNFPGRFSGRQFSNSRSEMNVSTLELGDSALYLCASSPLGGSTDTQYFGPGTRLTVL.

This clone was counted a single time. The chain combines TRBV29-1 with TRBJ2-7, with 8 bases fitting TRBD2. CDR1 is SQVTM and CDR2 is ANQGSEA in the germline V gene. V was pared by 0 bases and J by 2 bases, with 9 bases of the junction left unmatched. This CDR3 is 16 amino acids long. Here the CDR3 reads CSVEDRGGRGPYEQYF. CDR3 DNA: TGCAGCGTTGAAGATCGGGGGGGCCGAGGTCCCTACGAGCAGTACTTC.

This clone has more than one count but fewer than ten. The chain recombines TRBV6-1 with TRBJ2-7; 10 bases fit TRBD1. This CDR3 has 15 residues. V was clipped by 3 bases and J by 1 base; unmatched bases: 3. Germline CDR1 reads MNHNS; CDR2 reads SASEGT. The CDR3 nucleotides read TGTGCCAGCAGTGACGGACAGGGGGGGTCCTACGAGCAGTACTTC. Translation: CASSDGQGGSYEQYF.

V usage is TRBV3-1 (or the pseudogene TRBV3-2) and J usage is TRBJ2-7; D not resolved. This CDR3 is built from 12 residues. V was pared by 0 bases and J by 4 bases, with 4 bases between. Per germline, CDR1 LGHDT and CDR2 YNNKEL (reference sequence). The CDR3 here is CASSQDHYEQYF. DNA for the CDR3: TGTGCCAGCAGCCAAGATCATTACGAGCAGTACTTC.

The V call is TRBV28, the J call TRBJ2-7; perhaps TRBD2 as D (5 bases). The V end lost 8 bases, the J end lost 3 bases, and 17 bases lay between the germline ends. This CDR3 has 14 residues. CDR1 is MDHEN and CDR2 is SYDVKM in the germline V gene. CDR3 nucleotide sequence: TGTGCCAGCCATCAGCAGGCCGGGGACTACGAGCAGTACTTC. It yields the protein CASHQQAGDYEQYF.

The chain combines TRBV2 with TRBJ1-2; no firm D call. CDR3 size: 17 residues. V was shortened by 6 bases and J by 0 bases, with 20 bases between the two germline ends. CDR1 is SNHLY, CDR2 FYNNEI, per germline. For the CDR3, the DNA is TGTGCCAGCAGCCCTCCCTTTGTGGTCGGGGCTAACTATGGCTACACCTTC. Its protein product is CASSPPFVVGANYGYTF.

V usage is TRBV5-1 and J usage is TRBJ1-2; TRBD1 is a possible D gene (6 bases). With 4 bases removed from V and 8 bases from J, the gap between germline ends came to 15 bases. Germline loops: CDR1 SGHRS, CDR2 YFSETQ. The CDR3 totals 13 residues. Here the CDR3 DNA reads TGCGCCAGCAGCGACCTCGGGGGGGGCGGCTACACCTTC. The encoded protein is CASSDLGGGGYTF.

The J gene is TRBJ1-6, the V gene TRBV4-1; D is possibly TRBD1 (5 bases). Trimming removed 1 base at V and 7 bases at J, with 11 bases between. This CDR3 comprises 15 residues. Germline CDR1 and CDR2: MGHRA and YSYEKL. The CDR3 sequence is CASSQVAGMNSPLHF. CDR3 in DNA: TGCGCCAGCAGCCAAGTTGCAGGGATGAATTCACCCCTCCACTTT.

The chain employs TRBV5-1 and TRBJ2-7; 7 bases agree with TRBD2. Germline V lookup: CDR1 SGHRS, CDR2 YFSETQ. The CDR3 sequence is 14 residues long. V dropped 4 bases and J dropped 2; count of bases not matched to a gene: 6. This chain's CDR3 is CASSESGIAYEQYF. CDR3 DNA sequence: TGCGCCAGCAGCGAAAGCGGGATAGCCTACGAGCAGTACTTC.